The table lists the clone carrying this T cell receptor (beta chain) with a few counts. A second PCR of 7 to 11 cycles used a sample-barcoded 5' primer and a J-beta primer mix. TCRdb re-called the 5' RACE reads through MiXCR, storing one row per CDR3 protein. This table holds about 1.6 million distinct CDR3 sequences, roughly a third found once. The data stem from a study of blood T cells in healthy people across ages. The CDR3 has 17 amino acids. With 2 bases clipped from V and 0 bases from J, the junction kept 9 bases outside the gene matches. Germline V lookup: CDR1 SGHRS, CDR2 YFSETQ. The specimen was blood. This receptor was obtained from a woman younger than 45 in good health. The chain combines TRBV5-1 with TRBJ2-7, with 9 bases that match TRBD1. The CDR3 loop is CASSLGGTGYSSYEQYF. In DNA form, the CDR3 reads TGCGCCAGCAGCTTAGGGGGGACAGGGTATAGCTCCTACGAGCAGTACTTC.